A single T cell receptor beta chain is shown here with its context. The CDR3 has 12 amino acids. Trimming removed 3 bases at V and 8 bases at J, with 10 bases between. Germline V gene lookup returns CDR1 KGHSH and CDR2 LQKENI. This entry comes from a study of chemoradiotherapy in HPV16-positive cancers. Profiled with immunoSEQ multiplex PCR; TCRdb holds only in-frame clones, not every one. The profile covers roughly 20,000 clones, with more than 90% appearing a single time and about a sixth taken by the ten largest. This receptor was taken from a human donor with HPV-associated anogenital cancer. The V call is TRBV18, the J call TRBJ1-1; tentatively, D is TRBD1 (6 bases). The sequencing here drew on blood, taken from a patient who underwent chemoradiotherapy. CDR3 sequence: CASSPQGLEAFF. The CDR3 DNA reads as TGTGCCAGCTCACCCCAGGGGCTGGAAGCTTTCTTT. Full variable domain (outside the CDR3, taken from reference TRBV18 and TRBJ1-1): NAGVMQNPRHLVRRRGQEARLRCSPMKGHSHVYWYRQLPEEGLKFMVYLQKENIIDESGMPKERFSAEFPKEGPSILRIQQVVRGDSAAYFCASSPQGLEAFFGQGTRLTVV.